This T cell receptor (beta chain) came from a study of identical twins. Whole-study results and caveats: Abundant beta clonotypes from cord blood had fewer insertions, unlike memory repertoires, which showed none.

From the 5' RACE reads, TCRdb called clonotypes with MiXCR, one entry per CDR3 protein. Here the sample spans about 920,000 distinct CDR3 sequences, approximately 13% being singletons. Per the germline V gene, CDR1 is SQVTM and CDR2 is ANQGSEA. The CDR3 is 18 amino acids. The V and J ends lost 1 base and 0 bases, in that order; junction bases with no gene match: 5. Only a few counts were recorded for this clonotype. Antigen unknown. These data also formed part of another study, on yellow fever vaccine responses in identical twins.

The sequencing input was PBMCs. The TCR was taken from a young woman in good health. The chain combines TRBV29-1 with TRBJ2-1; 14 nucleotides line up with TRBD2. The CDR3, as DNA: TGCAGCGTTGAAGGGACTAGCGGGAGGAAAAGCTCCTACAATGAGCAGTTCTTC. Translation: CSVEGTSGRKSSYNEQFF.